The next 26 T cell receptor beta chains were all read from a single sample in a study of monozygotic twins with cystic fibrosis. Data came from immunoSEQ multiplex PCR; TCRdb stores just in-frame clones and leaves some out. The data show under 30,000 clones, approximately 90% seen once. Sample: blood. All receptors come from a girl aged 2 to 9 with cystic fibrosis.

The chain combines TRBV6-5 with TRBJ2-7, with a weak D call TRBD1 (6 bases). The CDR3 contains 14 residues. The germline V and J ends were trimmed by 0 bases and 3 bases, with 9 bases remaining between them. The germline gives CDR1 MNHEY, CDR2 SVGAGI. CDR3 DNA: TGTGCCAGCAGTTACTCTCCCAGGGGCTACGAGCAGTACTTC. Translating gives CASSYSPRGYEQYF.

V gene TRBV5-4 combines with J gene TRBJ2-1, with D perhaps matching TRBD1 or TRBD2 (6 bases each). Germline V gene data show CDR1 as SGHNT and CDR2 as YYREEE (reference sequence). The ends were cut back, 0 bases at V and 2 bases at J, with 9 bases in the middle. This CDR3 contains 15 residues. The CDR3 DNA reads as TGTGCCAGCAGCTTGGTTGGGGGGCCCTACAATGAGCAGTTCTTC. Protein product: CASSLVGGPYNEQFF.

CDR3 bases: TGTGCCAGCAGCCCCCGAGAAGAAGGAAACACCATATATTTT. It encodes CASSPREEGNTIYF. The chain is built from TRBV7-6 and TRBJ1-3; D gene ambiguous. Trimming removed 5 bases at V and 4 bases at J, with 12 bases between. This CDR3 spans 14 amino acids. Germline loops: CDR1 SGHVS, CDR2 FNYEAQ.

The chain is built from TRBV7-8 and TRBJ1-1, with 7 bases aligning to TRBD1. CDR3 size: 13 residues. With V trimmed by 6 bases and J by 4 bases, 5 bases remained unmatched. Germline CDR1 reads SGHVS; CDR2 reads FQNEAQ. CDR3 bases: TGTGCCAGCAGGGTACAGGGGACCACTGAAGCTTTCTTT. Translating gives CASRVQGTTEAFF.

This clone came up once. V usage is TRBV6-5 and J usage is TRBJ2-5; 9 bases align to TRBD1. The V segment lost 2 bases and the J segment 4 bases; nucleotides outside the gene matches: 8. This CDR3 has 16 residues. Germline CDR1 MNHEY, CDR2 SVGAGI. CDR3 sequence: CASSYGDRGWGETQYF. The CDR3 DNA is TGTGCCAGCAGTTACGGTGACAGGGGGTGGGGAGAGACCCAGTACTTC.

As DNA, the CDR3 is TGTGCCAGCAGCGTACCCACGGGTGGCTACACAGATACGCAGTATTTT. Translating gives CASSVPTGGYTDTQYF. The chain joins TRBV9 to TRBJ2-3; D gene unclear. Germline V gene sequence: CDR1 SGDLS, CDR2 YYNGEE. With 1 base removed from V and 2 bases from J, the gap between germline ends came to 14 bases. The CDR3 extends over 16 amino acids.

CDR3 sequence (DNA): TGTGCCAGCAGTTCCCGGTTTCCGAATCAGCCCCAGCATTTT. Its protein is CASSSRFPNQPQHF. The V call is TRBV6-5, the J call TRBJ1-5; unclear D gene. There are 14 residues in the CDR3. Germline V CDR1 and CDR2: MNHEY, SVGAGI. The V end lost 4 bases, the J end lost 4 bases, and 11 bases lay between the germline ends.

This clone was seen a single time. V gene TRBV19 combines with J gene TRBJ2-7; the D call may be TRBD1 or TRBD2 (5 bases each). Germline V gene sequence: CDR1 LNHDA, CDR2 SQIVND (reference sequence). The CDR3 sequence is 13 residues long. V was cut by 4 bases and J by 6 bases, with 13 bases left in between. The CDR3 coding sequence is TGTGCCAGTAGTACGGCCGGGACGCGCGAGCAGTACTTC. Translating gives CASSTAGTREQYF.

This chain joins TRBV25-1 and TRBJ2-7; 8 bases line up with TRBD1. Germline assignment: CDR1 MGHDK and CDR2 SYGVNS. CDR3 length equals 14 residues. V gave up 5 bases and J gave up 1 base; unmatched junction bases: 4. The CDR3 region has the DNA TGTGCCAGCAGTCTTGGACAGGGATCCTACGAGCAGTACTTC. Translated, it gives CASSLGQGSYEQYF.

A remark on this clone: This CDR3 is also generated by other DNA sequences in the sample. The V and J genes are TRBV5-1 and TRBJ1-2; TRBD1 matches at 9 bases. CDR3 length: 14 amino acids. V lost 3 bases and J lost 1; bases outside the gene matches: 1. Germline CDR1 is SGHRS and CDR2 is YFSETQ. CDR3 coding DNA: TGCGCCAGCAGCTCGGGACAGGGTAACTATGGCTACACCTTC. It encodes CASSSGQGNYGYTF.

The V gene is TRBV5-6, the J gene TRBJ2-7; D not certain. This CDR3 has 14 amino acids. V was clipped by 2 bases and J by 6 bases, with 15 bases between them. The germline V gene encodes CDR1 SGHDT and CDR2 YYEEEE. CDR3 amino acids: CASSFFSGYVEQYF. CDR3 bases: TGTGCCAGCAGCTTCTTTTCGGGTTATGTCGAGCAGTACTTC.

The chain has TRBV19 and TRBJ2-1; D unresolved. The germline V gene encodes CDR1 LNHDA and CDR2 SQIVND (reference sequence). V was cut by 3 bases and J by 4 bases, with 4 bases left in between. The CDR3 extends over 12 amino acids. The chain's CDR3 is CASSIRYNEQFF. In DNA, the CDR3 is TGTGCCAGTAGTATTAGGTACAATGAGCAGTTCTTC.

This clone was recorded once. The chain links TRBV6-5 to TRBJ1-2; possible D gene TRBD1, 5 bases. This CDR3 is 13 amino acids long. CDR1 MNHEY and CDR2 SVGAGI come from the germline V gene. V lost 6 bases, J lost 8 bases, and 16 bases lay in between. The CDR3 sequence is CASRRMGRDGYTF. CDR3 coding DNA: TGTGCCAGCAGGCGCATGGGCCGGGACGGCTACACCTTC.

DNA for the CDR3: TGTGCCAGGGGAGCTGGAAACACCATATATTTT. Translated: CARGAGNTIYF. This rearrangement joins TRBV5-6 to TRBJ1-3, with D uncertain. Between the trimmed V and J ends, which lost 8 bases and 2 bases, there was a span of 5 bases. Germline V gives CDR1 SGHDT, CDR2 YYEEEE. This CDR3 spans 11 amino acids. The variable domain in full, with the rest retrieved from reference TRBV5-6 and TRBJ1-3, is DAGVTQSPTHLIKTRGQQVTLRCSPKSGHDTVSWYQQALGQGPQFIFQYYEEEERQRGNFPDRFSGHQFPNYSSELNVNALLLGDSALYLCARGAGNTIYFGEGSWLTVV.

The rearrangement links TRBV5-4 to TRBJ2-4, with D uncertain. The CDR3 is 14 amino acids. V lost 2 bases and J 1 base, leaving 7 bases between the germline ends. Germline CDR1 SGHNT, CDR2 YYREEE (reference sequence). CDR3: CASSLSPAKNIQYF. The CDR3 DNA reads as TGTGCCAGCAGCTTAAGCCCGGCCAAAAACATTCAGTACTTC. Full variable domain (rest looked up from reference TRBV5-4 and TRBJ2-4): ETGVTQSPTHLIKTRGQQVTLRCSSQSGHNTVSWYQQALGQGPQFIFQYYREEENGRGNFPPRFSGLQFPNYSSELNVNALELDDSALYLCASSLSPAKNIQYFGAGTRLSVL.

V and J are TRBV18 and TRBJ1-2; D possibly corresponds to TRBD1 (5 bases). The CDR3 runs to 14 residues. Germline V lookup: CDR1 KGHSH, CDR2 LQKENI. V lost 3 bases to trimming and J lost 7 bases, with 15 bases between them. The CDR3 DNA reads TGTGCCAGCTCACCGGACATCAGAAGGGGTGGCTACACCTTC. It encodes CASSPDIRRGGYTF.

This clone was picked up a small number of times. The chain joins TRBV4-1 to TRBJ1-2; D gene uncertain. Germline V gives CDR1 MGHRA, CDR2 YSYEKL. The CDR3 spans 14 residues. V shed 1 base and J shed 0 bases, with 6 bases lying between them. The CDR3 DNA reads TGCGCCAGCAGCCAAGTCCCAGCTAACTATGGCTACACCTTC. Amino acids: CASSQVPANYGYTF.

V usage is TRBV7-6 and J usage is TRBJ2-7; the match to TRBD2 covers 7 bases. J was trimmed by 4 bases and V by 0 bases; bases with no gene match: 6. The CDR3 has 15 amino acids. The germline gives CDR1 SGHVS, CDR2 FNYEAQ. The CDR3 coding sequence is TGTGCCAGCAGCTTAGCGCAACAGCGGGGATACGAGCAGTACTTC. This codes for CASSLAQQRGYEQYF.

The CDR3 spells CASSLEGPSGDTQYF. The CDR3 DNA reads as TGCGCCAGCAGCTTGGAGGGGCCCTCCGGGGATACGCAGTATTTT. The chain is built from TRBV5-1 and TRBJ2-3, with TRBD1 as a possible D gene (5 bases). Trimming took off 0 bases at V and 6 bases at J, with 14 bases between the two ends. From germline, CDR1 is SGHRS and CDR2 YFSETQ. This CDR3 has 15 amino acids.

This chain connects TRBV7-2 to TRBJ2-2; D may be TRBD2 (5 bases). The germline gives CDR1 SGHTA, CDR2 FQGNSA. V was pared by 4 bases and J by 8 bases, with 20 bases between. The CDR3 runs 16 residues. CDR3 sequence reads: CASSSPVLASHGELFF. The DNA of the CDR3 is TGTGCCAGCAGCTCACCTGTGTTGGCTAGCCATGGGGAGCTGTTTTTT.

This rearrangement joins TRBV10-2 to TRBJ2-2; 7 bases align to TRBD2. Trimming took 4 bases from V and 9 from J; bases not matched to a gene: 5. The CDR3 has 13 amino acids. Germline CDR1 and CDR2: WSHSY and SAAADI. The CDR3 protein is CASSGLATRELFF. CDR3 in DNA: TGCGCCAGCAGTGGACTAGCTACAAGGGAGCTGTTTTTT.

The CDR3 region is CASSLDLHPYGYTF. As DNA, the CDR3 is TGTGCCAGCAGCTTAGATTTACACCCCTATGGCTACACCTTC. The chain is built from TRBV11-2 and TRBJ1-2; D remains ambiguous. CDR3 length: 14 residues. The V and J ends lost 0 bases and 4 bases respectively, with 9 bases between them. Germline CDR1 SGHAT, CDR2 FQNNGV.

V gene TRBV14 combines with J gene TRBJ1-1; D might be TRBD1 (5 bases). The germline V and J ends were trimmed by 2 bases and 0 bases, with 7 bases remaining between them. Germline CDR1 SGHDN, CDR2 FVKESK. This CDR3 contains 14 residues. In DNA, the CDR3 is TGTGCCAGCAGCCAATCAGGGTTGAACACTGAAGCTTTCTTT. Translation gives CASSQSGLNTEAFF.

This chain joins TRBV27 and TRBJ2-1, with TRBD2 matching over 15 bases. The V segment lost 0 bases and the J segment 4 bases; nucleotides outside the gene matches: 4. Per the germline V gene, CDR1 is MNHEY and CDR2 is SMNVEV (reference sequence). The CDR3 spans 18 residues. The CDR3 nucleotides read TGTGCCAGCAGTTTATCTTGGACTAGCGGGGGGGGATACAATGAGCAGTTCTTC. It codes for CASSLSWTSGGGYNEQFF.

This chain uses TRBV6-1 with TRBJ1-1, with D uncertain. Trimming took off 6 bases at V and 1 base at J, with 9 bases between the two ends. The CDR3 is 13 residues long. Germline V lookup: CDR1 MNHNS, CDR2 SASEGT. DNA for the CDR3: TGTGCCAGCAGACGTTCTGAGAACACTGAAGCTTTCTTT. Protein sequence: CASRRSENTEAFF.

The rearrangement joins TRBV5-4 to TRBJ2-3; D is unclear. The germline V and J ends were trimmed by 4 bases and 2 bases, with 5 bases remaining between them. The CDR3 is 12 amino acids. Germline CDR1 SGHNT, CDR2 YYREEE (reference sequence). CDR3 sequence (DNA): TGTGCCAGCAGCCCATACACAGATACGCAGTATTTT. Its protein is CASSPYTDTQYF.